This T cell receptor (beta chain) was captured by sequencing in a study of blood T cell repertoires in COVID-19. Libraries were prepared by immunoSEQ multiplex PCR; TCRdb keeps only in-frame clonotypes and omits some of them. The data show approximately 180,000 clones, with 81% seen just once and 9% to 15% held by the top ten. V lost 4 bases to trimming and J lost 4 bases; unmatched junction nucleotides: 13. The germline V gene encodes CDR1 MDHEN and CDR2 SYDVKM. The CDR3 contains 17 residues. This TCR derives from a woman over 75 with COVID-19, enrolled during active disease. The sequencing input was peripheral blood. The chain couples TRBV28 to TRBJ2-1, with 7 bases identical to TRBD2. The CDR3 DNA reads as TGTGCCAGCAGTTGCACAGCGGCGGGAGAGTGTTACAATGAGCAGTTCTTC. As protein: CASSCTAAGECYNEQFF.